This T cell receptor beta chain was retrieved from a study of regulatory T cells in long-lasting Graves disease. Assembly of TCR beta libraries relied on iRepertoire HTBI primers together with Arm-PCR of CDR3 regions. From the multiplex PCR reads, TCRdb called clonotypes with MiXCR, one entry per CDR3 protein. Of some 320,000 distinct CDR3 sequences listed, under 20% were seen once; the top ten hold about 36%. This clonotype was seen a few times. CDR1 and CDR2 from the germline V gene are SGHVS and FQNEAQ. Deletions cut 5 bases from V and 1 base from J, with 12 bases between. This CDR3 is 16 amino acids long. Time point meaning: newly diagnosed GD, antithyroid drugs for less than 3 months. Construction of the TCR library relied on RNA isolated from PBMCs.

The source of this sequence is a female donor with Graves disease. This material consisted of peripheral blood mononuclear cells (PBMCs), taken at new diagnosis, from a patient treated with antithyroid drugs. J is TRBJ1-6 and V is TRBV7-8, with a possible D match to TRBD1 (6 bases). Here the CDR3 reads CASSVTQGSYNSPLHF. The DNA of the CDR3 is TGTGCCAGCAGCGTAACACAGGGTTCCTATAATTCACCCCTCCACTTT.